This record covers a single T cell receptor beta chain. Its antigen is unknown. Trimming cost V 6 bases and J 3 bases, with 9 bases left between them. The length of the CDR3 is 13 residues. Per the germline V gene, CDR1 is ENHRY and CDR2 is SYGVKD. This sample was taken from a study of blood T cells in healthy people across ages. As for the study in general: When template switching was applied, about one barcoded beta molecule was captured per two T cells.

Through a sample-barcoded 5' primer and a J-beta primer mix, a second PCR was run for roughly 7 to 11 cycles. One entry per CDR3 protein results from TCRdb running MiXCR on the 5' RACE reads. Among about 1,600,000 distinct CDR3 sequences listed, 35% to 45% were seen once. Study observations and caveats: Strong correlation was found linking TCR beta diversity to naive T cell percentage. Both higher diversity and more naive CD4+ cells marked long-lived donors when set against aged donors.

Each sample used at least 6.5 million PBMCs. The receptor was isolated from a woman younger than 35 in good health. This chain connects TRBV10-3 to TRBJ2-4; the D is unclear. Sequenced material: blood. CDR3 sequence reads: CAISRADKNIQYF. The CDR3 DNA follows: TGTGCCATCAGCCGAGCAGACAAAAACATTCAGTACTTC.